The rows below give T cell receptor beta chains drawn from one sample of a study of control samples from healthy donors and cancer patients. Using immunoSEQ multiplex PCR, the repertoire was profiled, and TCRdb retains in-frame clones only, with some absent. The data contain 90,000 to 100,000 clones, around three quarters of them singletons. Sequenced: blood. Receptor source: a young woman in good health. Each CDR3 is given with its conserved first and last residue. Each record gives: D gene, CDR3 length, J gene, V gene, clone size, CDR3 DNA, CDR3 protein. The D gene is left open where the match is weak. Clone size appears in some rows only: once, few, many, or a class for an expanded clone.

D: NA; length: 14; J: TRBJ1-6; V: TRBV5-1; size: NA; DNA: TGCGCCAGCAGCTTGGATGGGGGGAATTCACCCCTCCACTTT; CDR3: CASSLDGGNSPLHF
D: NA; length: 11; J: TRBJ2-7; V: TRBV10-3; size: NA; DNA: TGTGCCATCAGTGAGTCCCGCGAGCAGTACTTC; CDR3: CAISESREQYF
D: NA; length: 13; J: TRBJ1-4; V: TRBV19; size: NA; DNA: TGTGCCAGTACTTGGGGAAGGAACGAAAAACTGTTTTTT; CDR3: CASTWGRNEKLFF
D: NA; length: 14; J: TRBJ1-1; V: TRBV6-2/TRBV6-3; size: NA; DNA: TGTGCCAGCAGTTACGGGGAGGGGGGGTCTGAAGCTTTCTTT; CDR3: CASSYGEGGSEAFF
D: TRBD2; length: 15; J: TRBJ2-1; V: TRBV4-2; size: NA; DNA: TGTGCCAGCAGCCAAGAGGTCGGGGGGGCGGTTGAGCAGTTCTTC; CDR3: CASSQEVGGAVEQFF
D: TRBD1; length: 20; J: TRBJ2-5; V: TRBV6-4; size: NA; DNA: TGTGCCAGCATCCGGACCGACAGGGGGCGCCCCGGGCGGGGGGCAGAGACCCAGTACTTC; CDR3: CASIRTDRGRPGRGAETQYF
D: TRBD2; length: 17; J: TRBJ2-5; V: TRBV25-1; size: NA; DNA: TGTGCCAGCAGTGAATTCGCTAGCGGGGGGGCCGGGGAGACCCAGTACTTC; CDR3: CASSEFASGGAGETQYF
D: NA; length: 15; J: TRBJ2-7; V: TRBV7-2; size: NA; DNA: TGTGCCAGCAGCTTGGGGGGGGCCCCCTCCTACGAGCAGTACTTC; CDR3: CASSLGGAPSYEQYF
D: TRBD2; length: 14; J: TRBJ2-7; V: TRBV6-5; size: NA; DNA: TGTGCCAGCAAAAGAGCGGGGGGTCACTACGAGCAGTACTTC; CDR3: CASKRAGGHYEQYF
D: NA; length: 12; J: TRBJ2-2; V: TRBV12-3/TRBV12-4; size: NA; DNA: TGTGCCAGCCGACGAGGCACCGGGGAGCTGTTTTTT; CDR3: CASRRGTGELFF
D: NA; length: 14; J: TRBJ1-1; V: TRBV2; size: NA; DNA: TGTGCCAGCAGTGAAGCCAGGATGATGAGCGAGGCTTTCTTT; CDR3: CASSEARMMSEAFF
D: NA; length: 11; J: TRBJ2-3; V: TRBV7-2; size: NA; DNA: TGTGCCAGCAGCTCGTCAAATACGCAGTATTTT; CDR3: CASSSSNTQYF
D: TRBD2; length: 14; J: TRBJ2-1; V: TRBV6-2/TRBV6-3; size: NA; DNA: TGTGCCAGCAGTCCGGGACTAGCAGTCGGTGAGCAGTTCTTC; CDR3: CASSPGLAVGEQFF
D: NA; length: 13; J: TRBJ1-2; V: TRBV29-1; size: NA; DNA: TGCAGCGTTGAACAGGGGTCTAACTATGGCTACACCTTC; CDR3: CSVEQGSNYGYTF
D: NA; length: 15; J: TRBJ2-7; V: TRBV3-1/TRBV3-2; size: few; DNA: TGTGCCAGCAGCCAAGTCCCCTCCCCCCTGCGCGAGCAGTACTTC; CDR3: CASSQVPSPLREQYF
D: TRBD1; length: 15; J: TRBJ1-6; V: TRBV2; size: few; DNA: TGTGCCAGCAAAACCACAGGGGAAGGTAATTCACCCCTCCACTTT; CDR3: CASKTTGEGNSPLHF
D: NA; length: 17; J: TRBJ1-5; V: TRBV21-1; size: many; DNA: TGTGCCAGCAGCAAAGGTGGAGGCAGGGGGCGTAATCAGCCCCAGCATTTT; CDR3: CASSKGGGRGRNQPQHF
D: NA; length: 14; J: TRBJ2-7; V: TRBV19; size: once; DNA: TGTGCCACCAAGGATCATCAGGGAAGAGGGGAGCAGTACTTC; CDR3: CATKDHQGRGEQYF
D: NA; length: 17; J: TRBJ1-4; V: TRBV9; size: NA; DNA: TGTGCCAGCAGCGTAGGCTTCCTGAGAGGGACTAATGAAAAACTGTTTTTT; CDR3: CASSVGFLRGTNEKLFF
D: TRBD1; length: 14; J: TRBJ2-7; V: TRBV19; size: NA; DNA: TGTGCCAGTAATCCCGGGACAGGGTTATACGAGCAGTACTTC; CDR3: CASNPGTGLYEQYF
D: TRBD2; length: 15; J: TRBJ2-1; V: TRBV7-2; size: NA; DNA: TGTGCCAGCAGCTACCTAGCGGGGGGGCGGAATGAGCAGTTCTTC; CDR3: CASSYLAGGRNEQFF
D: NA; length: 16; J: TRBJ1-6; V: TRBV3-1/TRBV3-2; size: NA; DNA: TGTGCCAGCAGCCTTGGACAGAGCTCCTATAATTCACCCCTCCACTTT; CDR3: CASSLGQSSYNSPLHF
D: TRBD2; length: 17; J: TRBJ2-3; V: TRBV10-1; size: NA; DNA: TGCGCCAGCAGTGAGGGTAGAGCGGGGGCCTTCACAGATACGCAGTATTTT; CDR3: CASSEGRAGAFTDTQYF
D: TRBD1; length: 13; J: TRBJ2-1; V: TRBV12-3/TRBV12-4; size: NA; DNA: TGTGCCAGCAGAAACACAGGGGGCCATGAGCAGTTCTTC; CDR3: CASRNTGGHEQFF
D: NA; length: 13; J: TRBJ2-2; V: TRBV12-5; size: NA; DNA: TGTGCTAGTGGCACAACAGGAACCGGGGAGCTGTTTTTT; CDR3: CASGTTGTGELFF
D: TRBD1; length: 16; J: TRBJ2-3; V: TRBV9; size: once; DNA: TGTGCCAGCAGCGTAGGTCCAGGGGGTTACACAGATACGCAGTATTTT; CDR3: CASSVGPGGYTDTQYF
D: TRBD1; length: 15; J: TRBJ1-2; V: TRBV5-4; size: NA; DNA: TGTGCCAGCAGCTTGGCGGGACAGGGCTTCAACGGCTACACCTTC; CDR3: CASSLAGQGFNGYTF
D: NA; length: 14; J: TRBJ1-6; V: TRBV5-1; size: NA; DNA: TGCGCCAGCAGCTTGGGACAGAGAAATTCACCCCTCCACTTT; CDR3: CASSLGQRNSPLHF